These T cell receptor beta chains were read from a single sample in a study of cytomegalovirus exposure and HLA in healthy donors. The data were produced by immunoSEQ multiplex PCR, yet TCRdb's version contains in-frame clones alone and is incomplete. The sample records about 78,000 clones, 72% being singletons. Sequenced material: PBMCs. These receptors came from a woman between 35 and 50 years old in good health and CMV-seropositive. Each CDR3 is given with its conserved first and last residue. Each record gives: J gene, D gene, V gene, clone size, CDR3 DNA, CDR3 protein. The D gene is left open where the match is weak. For some rows the clone size is stated as once, few or many, or as a class when expanded; others skip it.

J gene: TRBJ1-1
D gene: NA
V gene: TRBV7-9
clone size: NA
CDR3 DNA: TGTGCCAGCAGCCTAAGTGGGGGGGGTAAAACTGAAGCTTTCTTT
CDR3 protein: CASSLSGGGKTEAFF

J gene: TRBJ1-5
D gene: NA
V gene: TRBV29-1
clone size: NA
CDR3 DNA: TGCAGCGTTAACAGGGTGAGGTCGTCTAATAGCAATCAGCCCCAGCATTTT
CDR3 protein: CSVNRVRSSNSNQPQHF

J gene: TRBJ2-4
D gene: TRBD1
V gene: TRBV28
clone size: NA
CDR3 DNA: TGTGCCAGCAGTGGGACAGGAGGCATATCGAAAAACATTCAGTACTTC
CDR3 protein: CASSGTGGISKNIQYF

J gene: TRBJ2-2
D gene: NA
V gene: TRBV5-1
clone size: NA
CDR3 DNA: TGCGCCAGCAGCGAGGCCGAAACTCCGACCGGGGAGCTGTTTTTT
CDR3 protein: CASSEAETPTGELFF

J gene: TRBJ1-2
D gene: NA
V gene: TRBV4-3
clone size: NA
CDR3 DNA: TGCGCCAGCAGTAAGGTGGGAGAAGTCACGACACCGTTCTATGGCTACACCTTC
CDR3 protein: CASSKVGEVTTPFYGYTF

J gene: TRBJ2-2
D gene: NA
V gene: TRBV7-3
clone size: NA
CDR3 DNA: TGTGCCAGCAGCTTTGGGGGGGCCACGAACACCGGGGAGCTGTTTTTT
CDR3 protein: CASSFGGATNTGELFF

J gene: TRBJ1-1
D gene: TRBD1
V gene: TRBV19
clone size: NA
CDR3 DNA: TGTGCCAGTAGTAGGGAACAGGGGCGGGCTTTCTTT
CDR3 protein: CASSREQGRAFF

J gene: TRBJ1-1
D gene: TRBD1
V gene: TRBV5-1
clone size: few
CDR3 DNA: TGCGCCAGCAGCTTAGACGGGACAGTGAACACTGAAGCTTTCTTT
CDR3 protein: CASSLDGTVNTEAFF

J gene: TRBJ1-2
D gene: TRBD1
V gene: TRBV13
clone size: once
CDR3 DNA: TGTGCCAGCAGCATCAGAACGGGACAGTATGGCTACACCTTC
CDR3 protein: CASSIRTGQYGYTF

J gene: TRBJ2-5
D gene: NA
V gene: TRBV5-1
clone size: once
CDR3 DNA: TGCGCCAGCAGCCCCGACTCGCCGCGAGAGACCCAGTACTTC
CDR3 protein: CASSPDSPRETQYF

J gene: TRBJ2-7
D gene: NA
V gene: TRBV6-7
clone size: NA
CDR3 DNA: TGTGCCAGCAGTTACTCGATTGGAAGCAGGCCCTCCTACGAGCAGTACTTC
CDR3 protein: CASSYSIGSRPSYEQYF

J gene: TRBJ1-1
D gene: NA
V gene: TRBV5-1
clone size: few
CDR3 DNA: TGCGCCAGCAGCTTGGGACCCCGGGGGGGAGTCAGCACTGAAGCTTTCTTT
CDR3 protein: CASSLGPRGGVSTEAFF

J gene: TRBJ1-5
D gene: TRBD1
V gene: TRBV6-6
clone size: NA
CDR3 DNA: TGTGCCACATTACAGGGGTACAATCAGCCCCAGCATTTT
CDR3 protein: CATLQGYNQPQHF

J gene: TRBJ1-3
D gene: NA
V gene: TRBV5-1
clone size: NA
CDR3 DNA: TGCGCCAGCAGCTTGGCCACTGGTTTCTCTGGAAACACCATATATTTT
CDR3 protein: CASSLATGFSGNTIYF

J gene: TRBJ2-1
D gene: NA
V gene: TRBV9
clone size: NA
CDR3 DNA: TGTGCCAGCAGCGTAGGGGAGGGGGTACCAAACAATGAGCAGTTCTTC
CDR3 protein: CASSVGEGVPNNEQFF

J gene: TRBJ1-6
D gene: TRBD1
V gene: TRBV5-4
clone size: NA
CDR3 DNA: TGTGCCAGCAGCTTGCGCTTACAGGGGGGATCACCCCTCCACTTT
CDR3 protein: CASSLRLQGGSPLHF

J gene: TRBJ1-4
D gene: NA
V gene: TRBV5-1
clone size: NA
CDR3 DNA: TGCGCCAGCAGCCCGACAGCAACTAATGAAAAACTGTTTTTT
CDR3 protein: CASSPTATNEKLFF

J gene: TRBJ1-4
D gene: NA
V gene: TRBV11-2
clone size: few
CDR3 DNA: TGTGCCAGCAGCCCTAGTCAGCAGACAGGCGTCGTTTTT
CDR3 protein: CASSPSQQTGVVF

J gene: TRBJ1-1
D gene: TRBD1
V gene: TRBV29-1
clone size: NA
CDR3 DNA: TGCAGCGTTGCCGGACAGGGAAACACTGAAGCTTTCTTT
CDR3 protein: CSVAGQGNTEAFF